This T cell receptor (beta chain) emerged from a study of shared clonotypes between healthy human individuals. CD45RA-negative memory and CD45RA+ naive subsets were split from the CD4+ cells. With regard to this clone: Its antigen is not known. This sample also contains other DNA sequences that code for the same CDR3.

Trimming removed 3 bases at V and 4 bases at J, with 6 bases between. The CDR3 is 12 residues long. Germline V gene lookup returns CDR1 KGHSH and CDR2 LQKENI. TCRdb's table, derived via immunoSEQ multiplex PCR, lists solely in-frame clones and lacks some. The table includes millions of clones, 93% detected once. Study-wide points: Enrolling few donors narrowed the genetic and exposure-history diversity that was represented.

The rearrangement links TRBV18 to TRBJ1-1; D not resolved. Sample: naive CD4+ T cells from PBMCs. Subset meaning: CD45RA+ positively selected. This clonotype was sampled from a man younger than 35 in good health. Some clones in this sample may be carry-over from other donors' samples. CDR3 sequence (DNA): TGTGCCAGCTCACCGAGGAGCACTGAAGCTTTCTTT. It encodes CASSPRSTEAFF. The full variable domain, with the rest looked up from reference TRBV18 and TRBJ1-1, is NAGVMQNPRHLVRRRGQEARLRCSPMKGHSHVYWYRQLPEEGLKFMVYLQKENIIDESGMPKERFSAEFPKEGPSILRIQQVVRGDSAAYFCASSPRSTEAFFGQGTRLTVV.